This is a list of T cell receptor beta chains from one sample in a study of blood T cell repertoires in COVID-19. The protocol was immunoSEQ multiplex PCR, while the TCRdb copy is restricted to in-frame clones and leaves out a portion. The table shows around 130,000 clones, with around four fifths occurring only once. The specimen was peripheral blood. The source of these receptors is a human donor in a cohort sampled during active COVID-19. The CDR3 runs from the conserved cysteine through the conserved F or W. D genes are given only for firm matches. Expanded clones get a size class; other rows say once, few or many, or leave the size out.

TRBJ1-6,.,TRBV6-6,.,CASTGVENSPLHF,TGTGCCAGCACGGGGGTAGAGAATTCACCCCTCCACTTT
TRBJ2-5,.,TRBV24-1,.,CATSDERQDQETQYF,TGTGCCACCAGTGATGAGAGACAGGACCAAGAGACCCAGTACTTC
TRBJ1-5,TRBD1,TRBV6-5,.,CASSLLGTGKQPQHF,TGTGCCAGCAGTTTACTAGGGACAGGGAAGCAGCCCCAGCATTTT
TRBJ1-1,TRBD1,TRBV2,.,CATHTGQGVEAFF,TGTGCCACCCACACGGGACAGGGGGTTGAAGCTTTCTTT
TRBJ2-2,TRBD1,TRBV19,.,CATGTGGYTGELFF,TGTGCCACTGGGACAGGGGGCTACACCGGGGAGCTGTTTTTT
TRBJ2-5,.,TRBV18,.,CASQGRLGEGETQYF,TGTGCCAGCCAAGGCAGACTGGGAGAGGGAGAGACCCAGTACTTC
TRBJ2-7,.,TRBV2,.,CASKGEGYEQYF,TGTGCCAGCAAGGGGGAGGGCTACGAGCAGTACTTC
TRBJ1-2,TRBD1,TRBV10-3,.,CAISGQGDNYGYTF,TGTGCCATCAGTGGACAGGGGGATAATTATGGCTACACCTTC
TRBJ1-2,.,TRBV6-6,.,CASWGEGIYGYTF,TGTGCCAGCTGGGGGGAGGGCATCTATGGCTACACCTTC
TRBJ2-5,.,TRBV28,.,CASNMKGRETQYF,TGTGCCAGCAATATGAAGGGGCGGGAGACCCAGTACTTC
TRBJ2-3,.,TRBV2,.,CASRDYPTDTQYF,TGTGCCAGCAGGGACTATCCTACAGATACGCAGTATTTT
TRBJ1-6,.,TRBV6-1,.,CASSEGEGSLHF,TGTGCCAGCAGTGAAGGCGAGGGATCCCTCCACTTT
TRBJ1-5,TRBD1,TRBV2,.,CASSGQGAQPQHF,TGTGCCAGCAGCGGACAGGGAGCTCAGCCCCAGCATTTT
TRBJ2-3,.,TRBV5-1,.,CASSTTSGADTQYF,TGCGCCAGCAGCACAACCTCAGGGGCAGATACGCAGTATTTT
TRBJ1-1,.,TRBV15,.,CATSREGGMGTEAFF,TGTGCCACCAGCAGAGAAGGGGGTATGGGCACTGAAGCTTTCTTT
TRBJ2-1,.,TRBV24-1,.,CATSHWGAYNEQFF,TGTGCCACCAGCCATTGGGGGGCCTACAATGAGCAGTTCTTC
TRBJ2-5,.,TRBV7-6,many,CASSTTQGLGETQYF,TGTGCCAGCAGTACCACCCAGGGGCTTGGGGAGACCCAGTACTTC
TRBJ2-7,TRBD1,TRBV11-2,few,CASSLATGGGYEQYF,TGTGCCAGCAGCTTGGCAACAGGGGGCGGGTACGAGCAGTACTTC
TRBJ2-5,TRBD1,TRBV7-2,.,CASSLPGGGPHGTQYF,TGTGCCAGCAGCCTGCCAGGGGGCGGGCCGCACGGGACCCAGTACTTC
TRBJ2-5,.,TRBV11-2,.,CASSLEGRVATQYF,TGTGCCAGCAGCTTAGAGGGCAGGGTGGCGACCCAGTACTTC
TRBJ1-3,.,TRBV19,.,CASSMPETGGNTIYF,TGTGCCAGTAGTATGCCCGAGACTGGCGGAAACACCATATATTTT
TRBJ1-3,.,TRBV19,.,CASSADWSGNTIYF,TGTGCCAGTAGTGCGGACTGGTCTGGAAACACCATATATTTT
TRBJ1-6,.,TRBV25-1,few,CASTAGGAHNSPLHF,TGTGCCAGCACCGCTGGAGGGGCCCATAATTCACCCCTCCACTTT
TRBJ2-5,TRBD1,TRBV11-2,.,CASNRGQTGETQYF,TGTGCCAGCAACCGGGGACAGACAGGGGAGACCCAGTACTTC
TRBJ2-7,TRBD1,TRBV7-2,.,CASSVGTGGPYEQYF,TGTGCCAGCAGCGTTGGGACAGGGGGACCCTACGAGCAGTACTTC
TRBJ2-7,.,TRBV7-2,.,CASSPRGISYEQYF,TGTGCCAGCAGCCCCCGTGGCATCTCCTACGAGCAGTACTTC
TRBJ2-7,.,TRBV5-1,few,CASSLDLKQIEYF,TGCGCCAGCAGCTTGGATCTGAAACAGATCGAGTACTTC
TRBJ2-5,TRBD1,TRBV28,.,CASSLWGTGGEEETQYF,TGTGCCAGCAGTTTATGGGGGACAGGGGGGGAAGAAGAGACCCAGTACTTC
TRBJ2-7,.,TRBV3-1/TRBV3-2,.,CASSQNANSYEQYF,TGTGCCAGCAGCCAGAATGCGAACTCCTACGAGCAGTACTTC
TRBJ2-7,TRBD1,TRBV10-2,.,CASRGQDSFEQYF,TGCGCCAGCAGGGGACAGGACTCTTTCGAGCAGTACTTC
TRBJ2-7,.,TRBV3-1/TRBV3-2,.,CASSHSNYEQYF,TGTGCCAGCAGCCATTCAAACTACGAGCAGTACTTC
TRBJ2-1,TRBD2,TRBV7-9,.,CASSPGSGTSWEQFF,TGTGCCAGCAGCCCCGGATCCGGGACTAGCTGGGAGCAGTTCTTC
TRBJ1-4,.,TRBV7-8,.,CASSLEGRGNEKLFF,TGTGCCAGCAGCTTAGAGGGGCGTGGTAATGAAAAACTGTTTTTT